One and the same sample provided the 15 T cell receptor beta chains below, sequenced in a study of response to subunit inactivated influenza vaccine. TCRdb passed the RT-PCR reads through MiXCR, listing each CDR3 protein once. There are 500,000 to 750,000 distinct CDR3 sequences in the sample; around 15% occur only once, and over 8.5% lies in the top ten. The material sequenced was PBMCs from blood, taken 11 to 12 days after vaccination. The receptors derive from a man aged 50 to 59 who received an inactivated influenza vaccine.

This clonotype was seen only a few times. The chain links TRBV12-3 or TRBV12-4 to TRBJ1-1, with D maybe TRBD1 (5 bases). Between the trimmed V and J ends, which lost 7 bases and 0 bases, there was a span of 12 bases. This CDR3 has 14 residues. CDR3: CASKKGQMNTEAFF. The CDR3 region has the DNA TGTGCCAGCAAAAAGGGGCAGATGAACACTGAAGCTTTCTTT.

The table lists this clonotype with a few counts. The chain recombines TRBV7-2 with TRBJ2-1, with a weak D call TRBD1 (6 bases). The V and J ends lost 1 base and 1 base respectively, with 11 bases between them. This CDR3 region has 16 residues. Looked up from germline, CDR1 is SGHTA and CDR2 is FQGNSA. CDR3 DNA sequence: TGTGCCAGCAGCTTAGATCACAGGGTGTCCTACAATGAGCAGTTCTTC. Translated: CASSLDHRVSYNEQFF.

This clonotype was counted between two and nine times. The V and J genes are TRBV20-1 and TRBJ2-7, with 9 bases matching TRBD1. The V and J ends lost 6 bases and 4 bases, in that order; junction bases with no gene match: 4. CDR3 length: 12 residues. The germline gives CDR1 DFQATT, CDR2 SNEGSKA (reference sequence). The DNA of the CDR3 is TGCAGTGCGTGGACAGGGGAGTACGAGCAGTACTTC. It translates to CSAWTGEYEQYF.

The V gene is TRBV5-1, the J gene TRBJ2-6; the D is unclear. Germline V gene data show CDR1 as SGHRS and CDR2 as YFSETQ. The length of the CDR3 is 16 residues. Trimming pared 1 base from V and 0 bases from J, leaving 8 bases between. CDR3 loop: CASSLTAASGANVLTF. In DNA form, the CDR3 reads TGCGCCAGCAGCTTGACGGCGGCCTCTGGGGCCAACGTCCTGACTTTC.

This chain uses TRBV11-2 with TRBJ2-4; D may match TRBD1 or TRBD2 (6 bases each). The length of the CDR3 is 15 residues. The V gene lost 3 bases and the J gene lost 6 bases, with 15 bases spanning the gap. Germline CDR1 is SGHAT and CDR2 is FQNNGV. The CDR3 DNA reads TGTGCCAGCAGCTTCTCAGAGGGGGGTAGAAACATTCAGTACTTC. It encodes CASSFSEGGRNIQYF.

The sample holds a few counts of this clonotype. The chain links TRBV3-1 to TRBJ2-5; no clear D gene. In germline, CDR1 is LGHDT, CDR2 YNNKEL (reference sequence). The CDR3 covers 14 residues. V lost 0 bases, J lost 4 bases, and 9 bases lay in between. The CDR3 DNA is TGTGCCAGCAGCCAAGATCCAAAGGCAGAGACCCAGTACTTC. Translation gives CASSQDPKAETQYF.

The rearrangement uses TRBV5-1 and TRBJ1-4; D gene unclear. CDR1 is SGHRS and CDR2 is YFSETQ in the germline V gene. Deletions cut 4 bases from V and 4 bases from J, with 14 bases between. CDR3 length equals 15 residues. DNA of the CDR3: TGCGCCAGCAGCGGTGACAACCCGGGTAATGAAAAACTGTTTTTT. Its translation is CASSGDNPGNEKLFF. The entire variable domain, with the rest obtained from reference TRBV5-1 and TRBJ1-4, is as follows: KAGVTQTPRYLIKTRGQQVTLSCSPISGHRSVSWYQQTPGQGLQFLFEYFSETQRNKGNFPGRFSGRQFSNSRSEMNVSTLELGDSALYLCASSGDNPGNEKLFFGSGTQLSVL.

This clonotype has a handful of counts. The V gene is TRBV19, the J gene TRBJ2-1; unclear D gene. The V end was cut by 2 bases, the J end by 5 bases, with 16 bases between. The length of the CDR3 is 16 residues. CDR1 LNHDA and CDR2 SQIVND come from the germline V gene (reference sequence). The CDR3 sequence: CASSIRNLDRHNEQFF. Written as DNA, the CDR3 is TGTGCCAGTAGTATAAGGAATTTGGACCGGCACAATGAGCAGTTCTTC. Together with reference TRBV19 and TRBJ2-1, the CDR3 gives the full variable domain: DGGITQSPKYLFRKEGQNVTLSCEQNLNHDAMYWYRQDPGQGLRLIYYSQIVNDFQKGDIAEGYSVSREKKESFPLTVTSAQKNPTAFYLCASSIRNLDRHNEQFFGPGTRLTVL.

This clonotype came up a few times. The chain links TRBV7-2 to TRBJ1-5, with TRBD1 matching over 8 bases. This CDR3 has 16 residues. Germline CDR1 SGHTA, CDR2 FQGNSA. Trimming removed 5 bases from V and 1 base from J; junction bases left unmatched: 7. The CDR3 bases are TGTGCCAGCAGCCAACGGACAGGGTTGAGCAATCAGCCCCAGCATTTT. Translating it yields CASSQRTGLSNQPQHF.

This clonotype showed up just a few times. J is TRBJ1-6 and V is TRBV20-1, with a possible D match to TRBD1 (6 bases). The CDR3 is 15 amino acids. The germline gives CDR1 DFQATT, CDR2 SNEGSKA (reference sequence). The V gene lost 0 bases and the J gene lost 9 bases, with 15 bases spanning the gap. The CDR3: CSARDLRGFSSPLHF. Written as DNA, the CDR3 is TGCAGTGCTAGAGATTTAAGGGGGTTCTCTTCACCCCTCCACTTT.

The chain joins TRBV5-1 to TRBJ1-1; no clear D gene. This CDR3 has 15 amino acids. Germline V gives CDR1 SGHRS, CDR2 YFSETQ. Trimming cost V 0 bases and J 0 bases, with 9 bases left between them. The CDR3 region has the DNA TGCGCCAGCAGCTTGGGACCGCAAGTGAACACTGAAGCTTTCTTT. It encodes CASSLGPQVNTEAFF.

The chain joins TRBV28 to TRBJ2-7; TRBD2 matches at 9 bases. V shed 1 base and J 0 bases; nucleotides not matched to a gene: 4. Looked up from germline, CDR1 is MDHEN and CDR2 is SYDVKM. The CDR3 sequence is 16 residues long. CDR3 in amino acids: CASSLSQRGASYEQYF. CDR3 in DNA: TGTGCCAGCAGTTTATCTCAGCGGGGGGCCTCCTACGAGCAGTACTTC.

J is TRBJ1-1 and V is TRBV5-6, with D possibly matching TRBD1 (5 bases). Germline V gene data show CDR1 as SGHDT and CDR2 as YYEEEE. CDR3 length: 18 amino acids. The ends were cut back, 3 bases at V and 5 bases at J, with 26 bases in the middle. The CDR3 nucleotides are TGTGCCAGCAGCTGGGGGACGCCGGGACCTACCAAGGGTACTGAAGCTTTCTTT. Its translation: CASSWGTPGPTKGTEAFF.

This clonotype was recorded many times. The chain has TRBV25-1 and TRBJ2-1; no clear D. Germline CDR1 MGHDK, CDR2 SYGVNS. There are 15 residues in the CDR3. The V gene lost 3 bases and the J gene lost 5 bases, with 14 bases spanning the gap. CDR3 amino acids: CASSDWAGDHNEQFF. DNA of the CDR3: TGTGCCAGCAGTGATTGGGCAGGCGACCACAATGAGCAGTTCTTC.

CDR3 amino acids: CASSQDRFSYEQYF. The CDR3, as DNA: TGTGCCAGCAGTCAGGACAGATTCTCCTACGAGCAGTACTTC. The chain has TRBV6-2 or TRBV6-3 and TRBJ2-7; possible D gene TRBD1, 6 bases. Trimming cost V 5 bases and J 0 bases, with 11 bases left between them. Germline-derived CDR1 and CDR2 are MNHEY and SVGEGT. CDR3 length: 14 amino acids.